The 24 T cell receptor beta chains reported below all come from one sample, sequenced in a study of beta chain features in type 1 diabetes. Every isolated RNA sample was fully reverse transcribed, so sequencing captured expressed TCRB transcripts. Assay used: immunoSEQ multiplex PCR; TCRdb lists only in-frame clones, some missing. Among 450,000 to 550,000 clones listed, approximately 28% were seen once. The sample comprised naive CD4+ T cells from blood. These receptors were obtained from a young man in good health.

Only a few counts were recorded for this clone. The chain carries TRBV6-5 and TRBJ2-5; 10 bases map to TRBD1. The CDR3 sequence is 15 residues long. J gave up 5 bases and V 3 bases, and 6 bases lay outside the gene matches. The V gene's germline CDR1 is MNHEY and CDR2 SVGAGI. CDR3 nucleotide sequence: TGTGCCAGCAGTTATTTGACAGGGGGCAAGGAGACCCAGTACTTC. Encoded protein: CASSYLTGGKETQYF.

The chain combines TRBV7-2 with TRBJ2-1; 10 nucleotides agree with TRBD2. CDR3 size: 17 residues. Germline CDR1 and CDR2: SGHTA and FQGNSA. V lost 7 bases to trimming and J lost 2 bases; unmatched junction nucleotides: 11. The CDR3 nucleotides read TGTGCCAGCACGCCAGGCGGGCTAGCGGGGGCCTACAATGAGCAGTTCTTC. It encodes CASTPGGLAGAYNEQFF.

The genes are TRBV7-2 and TRBJ2-5; the D is unclear. Germline V gene lookup returns CDR1 SGHTA and CDR2 FQGNSA. This CDR3 is built from 12 residues. With 3 bases removed from V and 5 bases from J, the gap between germline ends came to 7 bases. The CDR3 sequence: CASSFVGETQYF. The CDR3 region has the DNA TGTGCCAGCAGCTTCGTCGGGGAGACCCAGTACTTC.

This sequence joins TRBV7-9 and TRBJ1-1, with D perhaps TRBD1 (5 bases). Trimming pared 2 bases from V and 4 bases from J, leaving 11 bases between. Germline CDR1 is SEHNR and CDR2 is FQNEAQ (reference sequence). The CDR3 contains 14 residues. CDR3 in amino acids: CASSLSGSSTEAFF. The CDR3 DNA follows: TGTGCCAGCAGCTTATCAGGGAGCAGCACTGAAGCTTTCTTT.

This chain uses TRBV7-2 with TRBJ2-3, with D perhaps TRBD1 or TRBD2 (5 bases each). Trimming cost V 2 bases and J 4 bases, with 10 bases left between them. Germline V gene lookup returns CDR1 SGHTA and CDR2 FQGNSA. CDR3 length: 14 amino acids. CDR3 sequence (DNA): TGTGCCAGCAGCTTATGGGACGGTTCAGATACGCAGTATTTT. Translated, it gives CASSLWDGSDTQYF.

This clone was seen a few times. The chain uses TRBV4-3 and TRBJ2-2; D not certain. This CDR3 is built from 15 residues. In germline, CDR1 is LGHNA, CDR2 YSLEER. The V gene lost 0 bases and the J gene lost 5 bases, with 10 bases spanning the gap. In nucleotides, the CDR3 is TGCGCCAGCAGCCAAGAACCGGGCCGGACCGGGGAGCTGTTTTTT. This gives the protein CASSQEPGRTGELFF.

V usage is TRBV11-3 and J usage is TRBJ2-7, with D perhaps assigned TRBD1 or TRBD2 (5 bases each). The germline CDR1 and CDR2 sequences are SGHNT and YENEEA. CDR3 length equals 14 residues. Trimming stripped 5 bases from V and 1 base from J, with 12 bases between. In DNA form, the CDR3 reads TGTGCCAGCAGCCGGGACCGGTGGTCCTACGAGCAGTACTTC. Translated, it gives CASSRDRWSYEQYF.

The V call is TRBV4-2, the J call TRBJ2-7, with 11 bases that match TRBD1. Germline CDR1 reads LGHNA; CDR2 reads YNFKEQ. Trimming removed 0 bases from V and 6 bases from J; junction bases left unmatched: 16. The CDR3 contains 19 residues. CDR3 sequence (DNA): TGTGCCAGCAGCCAAGATACATGGAAAACCGGGACAGGGGGAAGCGAGCAGTACTTC. Its translation: CASSQDTWKTGTGGSEQYF.

This clone was detected a few times. The rearrangement joins TRBV9 to TRBJ2-1, with TRBD1 matching over 7 bases. Germline CDR1 is SGDLS and CDR2 is YYNGEE. This CDR3 has 13 amino acids. V gave up 2 bases and J gave up 5 bases; unmatched junction bases: 1. DNA for the CDR3: TGTGCCAGCAGCGTCGGGACAGACAATGAGCAGTTCTTC. Its protein product is CASSVGTDNEQFF.

For the CDR3, the DNA is TGTGCCTGGGGAGTGGGACAGCCTAACTACAATGAGCAGTTCTTC. It specifies CAWGVGQPNYNEQFF. The chain couples TRBV30 to TRBJ2-1, with 7 bases that match TRBD1. Per the germline V gene, CDR1 is GTSNPN and CDR2 is SVGIG (reference sequence). Trimming took 5 bases from V and 3 from J; bases not matched to a gene: 10. The CDR3 runs 15 residues.

The chain recombines TRBV27 with TRBJ2-1; D is undetermined. V lost 0 bases to trimming and J lost 7 bases, with 4 bases between them. The CDR3 has 12 residues. Germline CDR1 is MNHEY and CDR2 is SMNVEV (reference sequence). The CDR3 DNA sequence: TGTGCCAGCAGTTTATCGAGGAATGAGCAGTTCTTC. Its translation: CASSLSRNEQFF.

This clone appeared a few times. The chain has TRBV10-3 and TRBJ1-2, with D perhaps matching TRBD1 (5 bases). The CDR3 has 13 amino acids. CDR1 is ENHRY, CDR2 SYGVKD, per germline. The ends were cut back, 10 bases at V and 1 base at J, with 13 bases in the middle. This CDR3 is CATGEAFNYGYTF. The CDR3 DNA reads as TGTGCCACGGGGGAGGCCTTTAACTATGGCTACACCTTC.

The table lists this clone with a few counts. This sequence joins TRBV9 and TRBJ1-2, with D possibly matching TRBD1 (6 bases). Germline loops: CDR1 SGDLS, CDR2 YYNGEE. The CDR3 runs to 17 residues. With 0 bases removed from V and 0 bases from J, the gap between germline ends came to 15 bases. For the CDR3, the DNA is TGTGCCAGCAGCGTAGTAGCGGACAGCCAAGCTAACTATGGCTACACCTTC. It yields the protein CASSVVADSQANYGYTF. The full variable domain, with the rest looked up from reference TRBV9 and TRBJ1-2, is DSGVTQTPKHLITATGQRVTLRCSPRSGDLSVYWYQQSLDQGLQFLIQYYNGEERAKGNILERFSAQQFPDLHSELNLSSLELGDSALYFCASSVVADSQANYGYTFGSGTRLTVV.

Regarding this clone: This CDR3 is also generated by other DNA sequences in the sample. The gene calls are TRBV14 and TRBJ2-1, with 9 bases aligning to TRBD2. V lost 1 base and J lost 4; bases outside the gene matches: 2. CDR1 SGHDN and CDR2 FVKESK come from the germline V gene. The CDR3 has 15 residues. The CDR3 protein is CASSQGLAEYNEQFF. The CDR3 bases are TGTGCCAGCAGCCAAGGACTAGCGGAATACAATGAGCAGTTCTTC.

This clone was found a few times. The chain combines TRBV29-1 with TRBJ2-1, with a possible D match to TRBD1 (6 bases). This CDR3 comprises 14 residues. Trimming cost V 3 bases and J 7 bases, with 16 bases left between them. The germline CDR1 and CDR2 sequences are SQVTM and ANQGSEA. CDR3 amino acids: CSVDNSGVTNEQFF. The CDR3 nucleotides are TGCAGCGTTGATAATTCAGGGGTAACGAATGAGCAGTTCTTC.

The chain combines TRBV13 with TRBJ2-5, with TRBD1 as a possible D gene (5 bases). The germline CDR1 and CDR2 sequences are PRHDT and FYEKMQ (reference sequence). The CDR3 is 15 residues long. Trimming removed 3 bases at V and 1 base at J, with 12 bases between. The CDR3 nucleotides are TGTGCCAGCAGCTTGGTTGGCAGGGCCCAAGAGACCCAGTACTTC. This translates into CASSLVGRAQETQYF.

A few counts support this clone. The CDR3 DNA is TGCAGCGTTGCCGGGTGGAAGACAGGCGTCTACGAGCAGTACTTC. Translating it yields CSVAGWKTGVYEQYF. The chain recombines TRBV29-1 with TRBJ2-7, with a tentative D call TRBD1 (6 bases). The germline V gene encodes CDR1 SQVTM and CDR2 ANQGSEA. CDR3 length equals 15 residues. Trimming pared 4 bases from V and 3 bases from J, leaving 19 bases between.

In its sample, this clone was seen a few times. The chain links TRBV14 to TRBJ1-2; the match to TRBD1 covers 10 bases. The V segment lost 4 bases and the J segment 4 bases; nucleotides outside the gene matches: 3. The CDR3 has 14 amino acids. The germline V gene has CDR1 SGHDN and CDR2 FVKESK. The CDR3 nucleotides read TGTGCCAGCAGCCGGGACAGGGGTGGCTATGGCTACACCTTC. It encodes CASSRDRGGYGYTF.

To note about this clone: At one end the junction does not follow the germline gene, possibly because of a read error. The CDR3 DNA is TGTGCTAGCAGCCATGGGACCGTCCCCCCCAATGAGCAGTTCTTC. Translating it yields CASSHGTVPPNEQFF. This sequence joins TRBV7-7 and TRBJ2-1; TRBD1 or TRBD2 may be the D gene (5 bases each). This CDR3 has 15 residues. The V gene's germline CDR1 is SSHAT and CDR2 FNYEAQ (reference sequence).

The CDR3 region has the DNA TGCAGTGCTAGACGTTTCAATGAGCAGTTCTTC. Its translation: CSARRFNEQFF. The chain links TRBV20-1 to TRBJ2-1, with D unresolved. This CDR3 is built from 11 residues. With 2 bases removed from V and 6 bases from J, the gap between germline ends came to 5 bases. Germline loops: CDR1 DFQATT, CDR2 SNEGSKA (reference sequence).

This chain links TRBV6-5 with TRBJ1-2, with 7 bases that match TRBD1. CDR1 is MNHEY and CDR2 is SVGAGI in the germline V gene. CDR3 length: 14 residues. Trimming removed 7 bases from V and 4 bases from J; junction bases left unmatched: 9. The CDR3 DNA follows: TGTGCCAGCACCATAGGCAGGGGGATCTATGGCTACACCTTC. It codes for CASTIGRGIYGYTF.

The chain is built from TRBV6-6 and TRBJ2-7; D uncertain. V was cut by 5 bases and J by 2 bases, with 4 bases left in between. The germline CDR1 and CDR2 sequences are MNHNY and SVGAGI (reference sequence). This CDR3 is built from 11 residues. In nucleotides, the CDR3 is TGTGCCAGCAGTAATACCTACGAGCAGTACTTC. Protein sequence: CASSNTYEQYF.

This clone was observed a few times. The rearrangement uses TRBV14 and TRBJ2-7; D perhaps matches TRBD1 (5 bases). V lost 0 bases, J lost 0 bases, and 12 bases lay in between. The CDR3 loop spans 16 amino acids. Germline assignment: CDR1 SGHDN and CDR2 FVKESK. CDR3 residues: CASSQDRGSNSYEQYF. Written as DNA, the CDR3 is TGTGCCAGCAGCCAAGATAGGGGCTCCAACTCCTACGAGCAGTACTTC.

This clone was seen only a few times. The chain joins TRBV10-3 to TRBJ1-1, with a tentative D call TRBD1 (5 bases). The CDR3 sequence is 14 residues long. In germline, CDR1 is ENHRY, CDR2 SYGVKD. V shed 7 bases and J shed 6 bases, with 18 bases lying between them. This CDR3 reads CAITTEGLSAEAFF. CDR3 DNA: TGTGCCATCACTACCGAGGGGTTAAGTGCTGAAGCTTTCTTT.